Given below is one T cell receptor beta chain in context. Its antigen remains undetermined. No base qualities exist here, and no much larger clone lies one base off it. TCRbeta CDR3 regions were amplified from genomic DNA by means of the immunoSEQ Assay, a bias-controlled multiplex PCR. The paper's processing steps were these. The number of nucleated cells in each sample was estimated from the amplification of reference gene primers within the assay. To quantify the absolute abundance of each unique TCRbeta CDR3 rearrangement, sequence reads were collapsed and filtered. Productive Simpson clonality was computed per sample as the square root of Simpson's diversity index over productive rearrangements. Sourced from immuneACCESS, this table was stored by TCRdb with only in-frame sequences that have V and J called. A share of the clones is absent; for the studies checked, an unresolved V gene accounts for under half, and the remainder has no known explanation. V and J calls and clone size are given by that table; D and trimming were obtained from the DNA. This sample holds some 250,000 clones; roughly 79% were observed only once. The top ten clones comprise about 3.2% of the sample.

Whole blood was collected in K2EDTA tubes by collaborating institutions according to the institutions' own protocols. For TCRbeta analysis, collaborators shipped samples as frozen whole blood, isolated PBMCs, or DNA extracted from either of those sample types. The entry originates in a study of blood T cell repertoires in COVID-19 (dated by TCRdb to about 2020). Background on the whole study: The collaborator samples originated in the United States, Italy and Spain and spanned the acute and convalescent phases of COVID-19. The prospective study material was composed of cDNA or gDNA derived from T cells, B-cell-depleted T cells, or PBMCs. Deeply sampled blood TCRbeta repertoires from subjects exposed to, actively infected with, or recovered from COVID-19 were included in the dataset. The repertoires were made available in a free public database intended to serve as a resource for research on the immune response to SARS-CoV-2. The samples were drawn from two sources: the first 160 participants of the ongoing ImmuneRACE study, and about 1,300 subjects contributed by 6 global collaborators. Sample metadata almost always included a de-identified subject ID, COVID-19 status, age in years and sex. Where HLA class I and class II types were available, the types were taken from metadata supplied by the sample provider, not from assay-based typing.

What the work shows at the level of the full study, not this receptor alone: The quantity of clinical and demographic metadata differed by source and by participant and was supplied without curation.

The germline V gene supplies CDR1 MGHRA and CDR2 YSYEKL. Including cysteine and phenylalanine, the CDR3 has 15 amino acids. The DNA shown is the 45-base CDR3, in frame from base 1. Trimming accounts for 4 bases at V and 4 bases at J, while the number of junction bases matched to no gene is 4. Sequenced input: peripheral blood. The source of this sequence is a woman between 55 and 75 years old with active or convalescent COVID-19. The chain is made from TRBV4-1 and TRBJ2-5; TRBD1 matches 12 bases in the middle. The CDR3 amino acid sequence is: CASSLGTGGVETQYF. The nucleotides read TGCGCCAGCAGCCTAGGGACAGGGGGCGTAGAGACCCAGTACTTC.